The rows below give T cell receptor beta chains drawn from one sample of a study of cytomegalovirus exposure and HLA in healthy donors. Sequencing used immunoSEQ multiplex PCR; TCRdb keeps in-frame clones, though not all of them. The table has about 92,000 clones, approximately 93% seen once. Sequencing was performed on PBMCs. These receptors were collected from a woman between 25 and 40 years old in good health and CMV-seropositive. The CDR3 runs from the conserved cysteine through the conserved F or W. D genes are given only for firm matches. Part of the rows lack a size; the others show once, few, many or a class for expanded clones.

cdr3_aa: CASSPNDPTGPDTEAFF; cdr3_nt: TGTGCCAGCAGTCCTAACGACCCGACAGGCCCGGACACTGAAGCTTTCTTT; j_call: TRBJ1-1; v_call: TRBV28; clone_size: NA; d_call: NA
cdr3_aa: CASSLDGVWREGYEQYF; cdr3_nt: TGCGCCAGCAGCTTGGATGGTGTCTGGCGGGAGGGGTACGAGCAGTACTTC; j_call: TRBJ2-7; v_call: TRBV5-1; clone_size: NA; d_call: TRBD2
cdr3_aa: CASSNSGSYQGEQYF; cdr3_nt: TGCGCCAGCAGCAATTCCGGGTCCTACCAAGGCGAGCAGTACTTC; j_call: TRBJ2-7; v_call: TRBV5-1; clone_size: NA; d_call: NA
cdr3_aa: CASSPPRGAGTHNEQFF; cdr3_nt: TGTGCCAGCAGCCCCCCCCGAGGAGCGGGAACTCACAATGAGCAGTTCTTC; j_call: TRBJ2-1; v_call: TRBV11-2; clone_size: NA; d_call: TRBD2
cdr3_aa: CASSFARGTNEKLFF; cdr3_nt: TGTGCCAGCAGTTTTGCTCGGGGAACTAATGAAAAACTGTTTTTT; j_call: TRBJ1-4; v_call: TRBV28; clone_size: NA; d_call: NA
cdr3_aa: CASSFGQGNEQYF; cdr3_nt: TGTGCCAGCAGCTTCGGACAGGGTAACGAGCAGTACTTC; j_call: TRBJ2-7; v_call: TRBV7-2; clone_size: NA; d_call: TRBD1
cdr3_aa: CASSTGGGGNEKLFF; cdr3_nt: TGTGCCAGTAGTACCGGAGGGGGCGGTAATGAAAAACTGTTTTTT; j_call: TRBJ1-4; v_call: TRBV19; clone_size: NA; d_call: TRBD1
cdr3_aa: CAGGAESSYEQYF; cdr3_nt: TGTGCTGGGGGGGCGGAAAGCTCCTACGAGCAGTACTTC; j_call: TRBJ2-7; v_call: TRBV2; clone_size: NA; d_call: NA
cdr3_aa: CASSIGSGIATYNEQFF; cdr3_nt: TGTGCCAGTAGTATCGGGTCTGGGATAGCGACCTACAATGAGCAGTTCTTC; j_call: TRBJ2-1; v_call: TRBV19; clone_size: NA; d_call: NA
cdr3_aa: CASSPRDRDSGELFF; cdr3_nt: TGTGCCAGCAGCCCCCGGGACAGGGATTCCGGGGAGCTGTTTTTT; j_call: TRBJ2-2; v_call: TRBV5-4; clone_size: NA; d_call: TRBD1
cdr3_aa: CASSMRDGTYEQYF; cdr3_nt: TGTGCCAGTAGTATGCGGGACGGTACCTACGAGCAGTACTTC; j_call: TRBJ2-7; v_call: TRBV19; clone_size: NA; d_call: NA
cdr3_aa: CASSDSEWLAKNIQYF; cdr3_nt: TGTGCCAGCAGTGACAGCGAATGGCTAGCCAAAAACATTCAGTACTTC; j_call: TRBJ2-4; v_call: TRBV6-1; clone_size: NA; d_call: NA
cdr3_aa: CASSLLVGGPGRSEQFF; cdr3_nt: TGCGCCAGCAGCTTGTTAGTGGGAGGCCCAGGGCGCAGTGAGCAGTTCTTC; j_call: TRBJ2-1; v_call: TRBV5-1; clone_size: NA; d_call: NA
cdr3_aa: CASSPGQGGKAGNTIYF; cdr3_nt: TGTGCCAGCAGCCCGGGACAGGGTGGGAAAGCTGGAAACACCATATATTTT; j_call: TRBJ1-3; v_call: TRBV9; clone_size: NA; d_call: TRBD1
cdr3_aa: CATGMPGLAGGLTGELFF; cdr3_nt: TGTGCCACCGGGATGCCCGGACTAGCGGGAGGGCTCACCGGGGAGCTGTTTTTT; j_call: TRBJ2-2; v_call: TRBV27; clone_size: NA; d_call: TRBD2
cdr3_aa: CASSFWGPNTEAFF; cdr3_nt: TGTGCCAGCAGCTTCTGGGGGCCGAACACTGAAGCTTTCTTT; j_call: TRBJ1-1; v_call: TRBV5-4; clone_size: NA; d_call: NA
cdr3_aa: CASSPGQLNTEAFF; cdr3_nt: TGTGCCAGCTCACCCGGACAGTTGAACACTGAAGCTTTCTTT; j_call: TRBJ1-1; v_call: TRBV18; clone_size: NA; d_call: NA
cdr3_aa: CASSPRLAGDGNEQFF; cdr3_nt: TGTGCCAGCTCACCACGACTAGCGGGAGACGGAAATGAGCAGTTCTTC; j_call: TRBJ2-1; v_call: TRBV18; clone_size: NA; d_call: TRBD2
cdr3_aa: CASQPLADQETQYF; cdr3_nt: TGTGCCAGCCAACCACTAGCGGACCAAGAGACCCAGTACTTC; j_call: TRBJ2-5; v_call: TRBV18; clone_size: NA; d_call: TRBD2
cdr3_aa: CASSRGTSRDLYEQYF; cdr3_nt: TGTGCCAGCAGTCGAGGGACTAGCAGAGATTTATACGAGCAGTACTTC; j_call: TRBJ2-7; v_call: TRBV28; clone_size: NA; d_call: TRBD2
cdr3_aa: CASRAAGEQYF; cdr3_nt: TGTGCCAGCAGGGCCGCGGGCGAGCAGTACTTC; j_call: TRBJ2-7; v_call: TRBV6-6; clone_size: few; d_call: NA
cdr3_aa: CASRPPGADAYEQYF; cdr3_nt: TGTGCCAGCAGACCTCCAGGGGCTGATGCCTACGAGCAGTACTTC; j_call: TRBJ2-7; v_call: TRBV28; clone_size: NA; d_call: NA
cdr3_aa: CASSLEGGRAYEQFF; cdr3_nt: TGTGCCAGTAGTTTGGAGGGCGGGAGGGCCTATGAGCAGTTCTTC; j_call: TRBJ2-1; v_call: TRBV19; clone_size: once; d_call: TRBD2
cdr3_aa: CASRLGQGINQAHF; cdr3_nt: TGTGCCAGTAGGCTTGGACAGGGGATTAACCAGGCGCATTTT; j_call: TRBJ1-5; v_call: TRBV19; clone_size: NA; d_call: TRBD1
cdr3_aa: CASSYEGPLATDTQYF; cdr3_nt: TGTGCCAGCAGTTACGAGGGTCCTCTCGCCACAGATACGCAGTATTTT; j_call: TRBJ2-3; v_call: TRBV6-5; clone_size: NA; d_call: NA
cdr3_aa: CASSIVAGGFYEQYF; cdr3_nt: TGTGCCAGTAGTATAGTTGCAGGGGGATTCTACGAGCAGTACTTC; j_call: TRBJ2-7; v_call: TRBV19; clone_size: NA; d_call: TRBD1
cdr3_aa: CASSPEREKNEQFF; cdr3_nt: TGTGCCAGCAGCCCAGAGCGGGAGAAGAATGAGCAGTTCTTC; j_call: TRBJ2-1; v_call: TRBV7-2; clone_size: NA; d_call: TRBD2
cdr3_aa: CASSPTSVNEQFF; cdr3_nt: TGCGCCAGCAGCCCGACTTCAGTCAATGAGCAGTTCTTC; j_call: TRBJ2-1; v_call: TRBV4-3; clone_size: NA; d_call: NA
cdr3_aa: CASRLGGATNEKLFF; cdr3_nt: TGCGCCAGCCGGCTGGGGGGGGCAACTAATGAAAAACTGTTTTTT; j_call: TRBJ1-4; v_call: TRBV5-1; clone_size: NA; d_call: NA
cdr3_aa: CASSPLGRTSTYNEQFF; cdr3_nt: TGCGCCAGCAGCCCGCTGGGCCGGACAAGTACTTACAATGAGCAGTTCTTC; j_call: TRBJ2-1; v_call: TRBV4-1; clone_size: once; d_call: NA
cdr3_aa: CASSSLGYEQYF; cdr3_nt: TGTGCCAGTAGTTCACTAGGTTACGAGCAGTACTTC; j_call: TRBJ2-7; v_call: TRBV19; clone_size: once; d_call: NA
cdr3_aa: CASSLWGDQPQHF; cdr3_nt: TGTGCCAGCAGTTTATGGGGCGATCAGCCCCAGCATTTT; j_call: TRBJ1-5; v_call: TRBV28; clone_size: NA; d_call: NA
cdr3_aa: CASSSFSGANVLTF; cdr3_nt: TGCGCCAGCAGCAGCTTCTCTGGGGCCAACGTCCTGACTTTC; j_call: TRBJ2-6; v_call: TRBV5-1; clone_size: NA; d_call: NA
cdr3_aa: CAWSRYNEQFF; cdr3_nt: TGTGCCTGGAGTCGGTACAATGAGCAGTTCTTC; j_call: TRBJ2-1; v_call: TRBV30; clone_size: NA; d_call: NA
cdr3_aa: CASILGGVNTEAFF; cdr3_nt: TGTGCCAGCATTCTAGGAGGGGTGAACACTGAAGCTTTCTTT; j_call: TRBJ1-1; v_call: TRBV2; clone_size: NA; d_call: NA
cdr3_aa: CASSLVAPGTGYDEQFF; cdr3_nt: TGTGCCAGCTCACTCGTGGCGCCGGGGACAGGGTACGATGAGCAGTTCTTC; j_call: TRBJ2-1; v_call: TRBV18; clone_size: NA; d_call: TRBD1
cdr3_aa: CASRLTGTPEQYF; cdr3_nt: TGTGCCAGCAGACTGACAGGGACACCCGAGCAGTACTTC; j_call: TRBJ2-7; v_call: TRBV6-1; clone_size: NA; d_call: TRBD1
cdr3_aa: CASSYGTSAYEQYF; cdr3_nt: TGTGCCAGCAGTTACGGGACTAGCGCCTACGAGCAGTACTTC; j_call: TRBJ2-7; v_call: TRBV6-5; clone_size: NA; d_call: TRBD2
cdr3_aa: CSATDGGYTF; cdr3_nt: TGCAGTGCCACAGACGGTGGCTACACCTTC; j_call: TRBJ1-2; v_call: TRBV20-1; clone_size: NA; d_call: NA
cdr3_aa: CSVDRFAGGHSGEQFF; cdr3_nt: TGCAGCGTTGATCGGTTCGCGGGAGGGCACTCGGGGGAGCAGTTCTTC; j_call: TRBJ2-1; v_call: TRBV29-1; clone_size: NA; d_call: TRBD2
cdr3_aa: CAGRAMNTEAFF; cdr3_nt: TGTGCCGGCAGGGCGATGAACACTGAAGCTTTCTTT; j_call: TRBJ1-1; v_call: TRBV30; clone_size: NA; d_call: NA
cdr3_aa: CAISELGQNTEAFF; cdr3_nt: TGTGCCATCAGTGAGTTGGGACAGAACACTGAAGCTTTCTTT; j_call: TRBJ1-1; v_call: TRBV10-3; clone_size: NA; d_call: NA
cdr3_aa: CASSSQGYGNEQFF; cdr3_nt: TGTGCCAGCAGCTCACAGGGATATGGCAATGAGCAGTTCTTC; j_call: TRBJ2-1; v_call: TRBV7-6; clone_size: NA; d_call: NA
cdr3_aa: CASSIGRGRAYEQYF; cdr3_nt: TGTGCCAGTAGTATAGGCCGCGGGAGGGCCTACGAGCAGTACTTC; j_call: TRBJ2-7; v_call: TRBV19; clone_size: NA; d_call: TRBD2
cdr3_aa: CASSPRRDGPYEQYF; cdr3_nt: TGTGCCAGCTCACCCCGGCGGGACGGCCCCTACGAGCAGTACTTC; j_call: TRBJ2-7; v_call: TRBV18; clone_size: NA; d_call: NA
cdr3_aa: CASSRSAIRVRGNTIYF; cdr3_nt: TGTGCCAGCAGTCGATCCGCAATCAGGGTTCGCGGAAACACCATATATTTT; j_call: TRBJ1-3; v_call: TRBV7-9; clone_size: NA; d_call: NA
cdr3_aa: CASSPGIRGDTEAFF; cdr3_nt: TGTGCCAGCAGTCCGGGGATCAGGGGGGACACTGAAGCTTTCTTT; j_call: TRBJ1-1; v_call: TRBV28; clone_size: NA; d_call: TRBD1
cdr3_aa: CASSQDHLGLAGARTSREQYF; cdr3_nt: TGTGCCAGCAGCCAAGATCATTTGGGACTAGCGGGAGCCCGAACATCCCGCGAGCAGTACTTC; j_call: TRBJ2-7; v_call: TRBV14; clone_size: NA; d_call: TRBD2
cdr3_aa: CASSMGASGSADTQYF; cdr3_nt: TGTGCCAGTAGTATGGGAGCAAGCGGGAGCGCAGATACGCAGTATTTT; j_call: TRBJ2-3; v_call: TRBV19; clone_size: NA; d_call: TRBD2
cdr3_aa: CASSLTFRTSGSRAGELFF; cdr3_nt: TGTGCCAGCAGCTTAACCTTTCGGACTAGCGGGAGTCGGGCCGGGGAGCTGTTTTTT; j_call: TRBJ2-2; v_call: TRBV11-3; clone_size: NA; d_call: TRBD2
cdr3_aa: CASSLFGQGTAQPQHF; cdr3_nt: TGTGCCAGCAGCTTATTCGGTCAGGGGACGGCTCAGCCCCAGCATTTT; j_call: TRBJ1-5; v_call: TRBV7-2; clone_size: NA; d_call: NA
cdr3_aa: CASSQGLAGAYEQYF; cdr3_nt: TGTGCCAGCAGCCAGGGACTAGCGGGAGCCTACGAGCAGTACTTC; j_call: TRBJ2-7; v_call: TRBV11-2; clone_size: NA; d_call: TRBD2
cdr3_aa: CASSPSGRVPYEQYF; cdr3_nt: TGTGCCAGCAGCCCCAGCGGGAGGGTCCCCTACGAGCAGTACTTC; j_call: TRBJ2-7; v_call: TRBV11-1; clone_size: NA; d_call: TRBD2